This T cell receptor (beta chain) was identified in a study of blood T cell repertoires in COVID-19. The CDR3 has 14 residues. Trimming at V came to 6 bases and at J to 6 bases, leaving 9 bases not matched to a gene. Looked up from germline, CDR1 is MNHEY and CDR2 is SVGAGI. This clone was observed a few times. The method was immunoSEQ multiplex PCR; TCRdb's version includes in-frame clones alone and lacks a portion of them. The data hold under 95,000 clones, with 85% observed a single time. This receptor was identified in a man aged 45-65 years with COVID-19, enrolled during active disease. The rearrangement links TRBV6-5 to TRBJ2-7; 9 bases match TRBD1. Sample: peripheral blood. In DNA, the CDR3 is TGTGCCAGCAGACCGGGACAGGGTTTCGGCGAGCAGTACTTC. It translates to CASRPGQGFGEQYF.